A selection of T cell receptor beta chains follows, all from one sample in a study of T cells in Graves' hyperthyroidism and ophthalmopathy. TCRdb re-called the multiplex PCR reads with MiXCR, one entry per CDR3 protein. The sample carries 95,000 to 110,000 distinct CDR3 sequences, 47% recorded once. The sequenced material came from blood. Receptors were obtained from a man aged 40-49 years with Graves' hyperthyroidism. The CDR3 runs from the conserved cysteine through the conserved F or W. The D gene is left open where the match is weak. Rows give clone size only sometimes, using once, few, many, or a class for an expanded clone.

j_call: TRBJ2-2; v_call: TRBV25-1; clone_size: NA; d_call: TRBD1; cdr3_aa: CASSQWTGSTGELFF; cdr3_nt: TGTGCCAGCAGCCAATGGACAGGTTCCACCGGGGAGCTGTTTTTT
j_call: TRBJ1-2; v_call: TRBV5-1; clone_size: NA; d_call: TRBD1; cdr3_aa: CASSLEDRGIYGYTF; cdr3_nt: TGCGCCAGCAGCTTGGAAGACAGGGGTATCTATGGCTACACCTTC
j_call: TRBJ2-5; v_call: TRBV5-1; clone_size: many; d_call: TRBD1; cdr3_aa: CASSLLPGQGKETQYF; cdr3_nt: TGCGCCAGCAGCCTACTACCGGGACAGGGGAAGGAGACCCAGTACTTC
j_call: TRBJ1-6; v_call: TRBV5-6; clone_size: many; d_call: NA; cdr3_aa: CASRSDSLDSPLHF; cdr3_nt: TGTGCCAGCAGATCGGACAGTCTCGATTCACCCCTCCACTTT
j_call: TRBJ2-1; v_call: TRBV10-1; clone_size: NA; d_call: TRBD2; cdr3_aa: CASRKTSAYNEQFF; cdr3_nt: TGCGCCAGCAGGAAGACTAGCGCCTACAATGAGCAGTTCTTC
j_call: TRBJ1-4; v_call: TRBV19; clone_size: NA; d_call: TRBD1; cdr3_aa: CASSVGRGLEKLFF; cdr3_nt: TGTGCCAGTAGTGTGGGCAGGGGGCTAGAAAAACTGTTTTTT
j_call: TRBJ1-5; v_call: TRBV10-3; clone_size: NA; d_call: NA; cdr3_aa: CAISAGTWGNQPQHF; cdr3_nt: TGTGCCATCAGTGCGGGGACTTGGGGCAATCAGCCCCAGCATTTT
j_call: TRBJ1-5; v_call: TRBV15; clone_size: many; d_call: NA; cdr3_aa: CATSSPSERGVAGSNQPQHF; cdr3_nt: TGTGCCACCAGCAGTCCCTCCGAAAGGGGAGTTGCTGGCAGCAATCAGCCCCAGCATTTT
j_call: TRBJ2-7; v_call: TRBV7-2; clone_size: few; d_call: NA; cdr3_aa: CASSVGAYEQYF; cdr3_nt: TGTGCCAGCAGTGTGGGGGCCTACGAGCAGTACTTC
j_call: TRBJ2-3; v_call: TRBV5-6; clone_size: NA; d_call: NA; cdr3_aa: CASSLGRLGNEQYF; cdr3_nt: TGTGCCAGCAGCTTGGGCAGGCTAGGGAATGAGCAGTATTTT
j_call: TRBJ2-2; v_call: TRBV14; clone_size: NA; d_call: TRBD2; cdr3_aa: CASSPIAGYTGDLFF; cdr3_nt: TGTGCCAGCAGCCCAATAGCGGGATACACCGGGGATCTGTTTTTT
j_call: TRBJ2-7; v_call: TRBV7-9; clone_size: NA; d_call: NA; cdr3_aa: CASSLAGAGGELYF; cdr3_nt: TGTGCCAGCAGCTTAGCGGGAGCGGGCGGGGAGCTGTACTTC
j_call: TRBJ2-1; v_call: TRBV7-9; clone_size: NA; d_call: TRBD1; cdr3_aa: CASSHGDRRYNEQLF; cdr3_nt: TGTGCCAGCAGCCACGGGGACAGGCGATACAATGAGCAGCTCTTC
j_call: TRBJ1-1; v_call: TRBV19; clone_size: NA; d_call: NA; cdr3_aa: CAWSGFPEAFF; cdr3_nt: TGTGCCTGGAGTGGATTCCCTGAAGCTTTCTTT
j_call: TRBJ2-2; v_call: TRBV11-2; clone_size: many; d_call: NA; cdr3_aa: CASSYEGPGELFF; cdr3_nt: TGTGCCAGCAGCTATGAGGGACCCGGGGAGCTGTTTTTT
j_call: TRBJ2-3; v_call: TRBV2; clone_size: NA; d_call: TRBD2; cdr3_aa: CASYPSGVSDTQYF; cdr3_nt: TGTGCCAGCTACCCTAGCGGGGTCTCAGATACGCAGTATTTT
j_call: TRBJ2-3; v_call: TRBV6-2/TRBV6-3; clone_size: many; d_call: NA; cdr3_aa: CASSLLAYTQYF; cdr3_nt: TGTGCCAGCAGCCTACTCGCCTATACGCAGTATTTT
j_call: TRBJ1-5; v_call: TRBV19; clone_size: many; d_call: NA; cdr3_aa: CASSPLGARQPQHF; cdr3_nt: TGTGCCAGTAGTCCCCTCGGGGCGAGACAGCCCCAGCATTTT
j_call: TRBJ1-5; v_call: TRBV19; clone_size: many; d_call: NA; cdr3_aa: CASSIGGDSNQPQHF; cdr3_nt: TGTGCCAGTAGTATAGGTGGGGATAGCAATCAGCCCCAGCATTTT
j_call: TRBJ1-1; v_call: TRBV10-3; clone_size: many; d_call: NA; cdr3_aa: CAISLTDGTTEAFF; cdr3_nt: TGTGCCATCAGCTTAACCGACGGAACCACTGAAGCTTTCTTT
j_call: TRBJ2-7; v_call: TRBV2; clone_size: few; d_call: TRBD2; cdr3_aa: CASSSQGLVPYEQYF; cdr3_nt: TGTGCCAGCAGTTCCCAGGGACTAGTCCCCTACGAGCAGTACTTC
j_call: TRBJ2-3; v_call: TRBV7-3; clone_size: NA; d_call: TRBD1; cdr3_aa: CASSPGQGAGTDTQYF; cdr3_nt: TGTGCCAGCAGCCCAGGACAGGGGGCAGGGACAGATACGCAGTATTTT